The TCR beta chain described here comes from a study of blood T cell repertoires in COVID-19. In germline, CDR1 is SGHRS, CDR2 YFSETQ. The V end lost 0 bases, the J end lost 2 bases, and 11 bases lay between the germline ends. This CDR3 is 15 amino acids long. Repertoires were generated with immunoSEQ multiplex PCR, while TCRdb's copy carries only in-frame clones and drops some. The sample carries a few hundred thousand clones, around 88% recorded once. This clone has a single count. The V call is TRBV5-1, the J call TRBJ1-1; the D is unclear. The TCR originated in a woman aged 25-40 years with COVID-19, enrolled during active disease. Sequences were obtained from peripheral blood. The CDR3 DNA reads as TGCGCCAGCAGCTTGGTGGCGGGGAGAAACACTGAAGCTTTCTTT. Residues: CASSLVAGRNTEAFF.